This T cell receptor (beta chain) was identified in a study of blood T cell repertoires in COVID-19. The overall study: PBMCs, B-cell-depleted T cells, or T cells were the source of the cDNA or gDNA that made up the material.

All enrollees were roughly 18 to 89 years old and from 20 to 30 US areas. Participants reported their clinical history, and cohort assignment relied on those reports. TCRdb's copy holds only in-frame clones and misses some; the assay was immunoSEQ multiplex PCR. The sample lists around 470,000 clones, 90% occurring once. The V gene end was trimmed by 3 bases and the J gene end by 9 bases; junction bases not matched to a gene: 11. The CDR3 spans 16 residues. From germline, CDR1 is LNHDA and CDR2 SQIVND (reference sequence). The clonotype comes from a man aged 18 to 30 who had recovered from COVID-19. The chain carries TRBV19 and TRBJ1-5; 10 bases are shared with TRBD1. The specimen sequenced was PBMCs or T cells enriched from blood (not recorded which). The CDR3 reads CASSIEGQGGGLPQHF. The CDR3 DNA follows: TGTGCCAGTAGTATCGAAGGACAGGGGGGCGGGTTGCCCCAGCATTTT. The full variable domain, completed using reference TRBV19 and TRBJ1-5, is DGGITQSPKYLFRKEGQNVTLSCEQNLNHDAMYWYRQDPGQGLRLIYYSQIVNDFQKGDIAEGYSVSREKKESFPLTVTSAQKNPTAFYLCASSIEGQGGGLPQHFGDGTRLSIL.